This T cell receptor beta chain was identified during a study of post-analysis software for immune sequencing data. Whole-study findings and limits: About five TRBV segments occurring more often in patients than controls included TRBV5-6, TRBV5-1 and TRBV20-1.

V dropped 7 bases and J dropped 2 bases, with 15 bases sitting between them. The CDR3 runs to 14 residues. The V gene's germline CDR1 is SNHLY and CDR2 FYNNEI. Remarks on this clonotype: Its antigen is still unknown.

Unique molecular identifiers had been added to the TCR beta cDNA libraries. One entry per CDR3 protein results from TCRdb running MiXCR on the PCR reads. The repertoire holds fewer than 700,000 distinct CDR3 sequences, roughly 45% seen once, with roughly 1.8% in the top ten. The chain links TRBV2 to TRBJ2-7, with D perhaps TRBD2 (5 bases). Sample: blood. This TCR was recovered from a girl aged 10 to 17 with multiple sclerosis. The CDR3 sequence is CASTIEGRTYEQYF. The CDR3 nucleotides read TGTGCCAGCACCATCGAGGGCAGGACCTACGAGCAGTACTTC.